The next 2 T cell receptor beta chains were all read from a single sample in a study of cytomegalovirus exposure and HLA in healthy donors. Clones were read by immunoSEQ multiplex PCR, and TCRdb kept only the in-frame ones, dropping some. The sample gives approximately 70,000 clones, around 94% of which show up once; approximately 3% is in the top ten. The sample comprised PBMCs. The source is a woman younger than 35 in good health and CMV-seropositive.

This chain connects TRBV7-2 to TRBJ1-3; D gene ambiguous. The CDR3 has 15 residues. CDR1 is SGHTA and CDR2 is FQGNSA in the germline V gene. Trimming stripped 1 base from V and 2 bases from J, with 9 bases between. CDR3 amino acids: CASSLGAGAGNTIYF. In DNA, the CDR3 is TGTGCCAGCAGCTTAGGGGCCGGGGCTGGAAACACCATATATTTT.

The chain uses TRBV6-1 and TRBJ1-5; D is perhaps TRBD1 (6 bases). This CDR3 spans 15 amino acids. CDR1 and CDR2 (germline): MNHNS, SASEGT. Trimming left V 6 bases short and J 0 bases short, with 12 bases between. The CDR3 here is CASRPTGGSNQPQHF. The CDR3 region has the DNA TGTGCCAGCAGGCCGACAGGAGGTAGCAATCAGCCCCAGCATTTT.